This T cell receptor beta chain was retrieved from a study of blood T cell repertoires in COVID-19. Overall study context: The United States, Italy and Spain were the sources of the acute and convalescent COVID-19 samples. PBMCs, B-cell-depleted T cells, or T cells provided the cDNA or gDNA that made up the material.

Authors' analysis steps: Counts of nucleated cells, estimated from reference gene primer amplification, were obtained. Sequencing used immunoSEQ multiplex PCR; TCRdb keeps in-frame clones, though not all of them. The V and J calls and the clone size are those of that table, but D and trimming were determined from the DNA. The table lists 150,000 or so clones, about 90% of them singletons. This CDR3 is built from 10 residues. The germline CDR1 and CDR2 sequences are MGHRA and YSYEKL. V lost 8 bases to trimming and J lost 3 bases, with 5 bases between them. The sequence was obtained from an elderly man with acute or convalescent COVID-19. Source material: peripheral blood. The rearrangement uses TRBV4-1 and TRBJ2-7, with no clear D. The CDR3, as DNA: TGCGCCAGCGTCCGCTACGAGCAGTACTTC. Encoded protein: CASVRYEQYF.